This T cell receptor beta chain was sequenced for a study of cytomegalovirus exposure and HLA in healthy donors. Points from the study as a whole: Sequencing depth roughly uniform across donors was assumed in presence/absence analyses. A link between a missense DCLRE1C variant and TCR beta V- and J-gene trimming emerged from a later analysis.

It was with 60 Vbeta and 13 Jbeta primers that the PCR ran. The repertoire was sequenced with immunoSEQ multiplex PCR; TCRdb's copy has only in-frame clones and lacks some. The table lists 120,000 or so clones, 80% of them singletons. Each donor was nominally healthy when sampled (though unrecorded immune exposures were likely). Worth noting for this clone: Its specificity is not known.

The ends were cut back, 5 bases at V and 6 bases at J, with 13 bases in the middle. The length of the CDR3 is 13 residues. Germline loops: CDR1 WNHNN, CDR2 SYGVQD (reference sequence). The gene calls are TRBV10-1 and TRBJ1-1; D unresolved. Sequencing was done on a sample of PBMCs. The sequence came from a female donor in good health and CMV-seropositive. CDR3 bases: TGCGCCAGCAGTTTGGGCGGGGAGGCTGAAGCTTTCTTT. This sequence encodes CASSLGGEAEAFF.